Below, 19 T cell receptor beta chains from the same sample are listed, as sequenced in a study of blood T cell repertoires in COVID-19. The table came from immunoSEQ multiplex PCR; TCRdb's copy has only in-frame clones and leaves some out. The repertoire has around 98,000 clones, 70% to 90% of them found once; the top ten carry 4% to 5%. Material for sequencing was peripheral blood. These receptors were collected from a man between 70 and 80 years old with acute or convalescent COVID-19.

The chain recombines TRBV7-9 with TRBJ1-5; the D gene is possibly TRBD1 (5 bases). Germline V CDR1 and CDR2: SEHNR, FQNEAQ (reference sequence). This CDR3 comprises 18 residues. The germline V and J ends were trimmed by 5 bases and 1 base, with 21 bases remaining between them. The CDR3 sequence is CASSLGRCGGLSNQPQHF. The CDR3 DNA reads as TGTGCCAGCAGCCTAGGGAGATGCGGGGGTCTGAGCAATCAGCCCCAGCATTTT. The full variable domain, rest sourced from reference TRBV7-9 and TRBJ1-5, is DTGVSQNPRHKITKRGQNVTFRCDPISEHNRLYWYRQTLGQGPEFLTYFQNEAQLEKSRLLSDRFSAERPKGSFSTLEIQRTEQGDSAMYLCASSLGRCGGLSNQPQHFGDGTRLSIL.

Here the CDR3 reads CASRAELGIMVSEQFF. DNA for the CDR3: TGTGCCAGCAGAGCGGAACTCGGGATAATGGTTAGTGAGCAGTTCTTC. V usage is TRBV11-2 and J usage is TRBJ2-1, with D tentatively TRBD2 (5 bases). Germline V gives CDR1 SGHAT, CDR2 FQNNGV. The ends were cut back, 6 bases at V and 9 bases at J, with 24 bases in the middle. The CDR3 covers 16 residues.

The chain carries TRBV2 and TRBJ1-3, with 10 bases matching TRBD1. The CDR3 has 14 amino acids. The germline CDR1 and CDR2 sequences are SNHLY and FYNNEI. Trimming cost V 5 bases and J 9 bases; bases outside gene matches: 7. This CDR3 is CASSRDRGPGTIYF. The CDR3 region has the DNA TGTGCCAGCAGTAGGGACAGGGGTCCGGGCACCATATATTTT.

The chain has TRBV5-4 and TRBJ2-5; TRBD2 aligns across 7 bases. The J segment lost 3 bases and the V segment lost 1 base, leaving 3 bases of the junction unmatched. This CDR3 has 14 residues. Germline-derived CDR1 and CDR2 are SGHNT and YYREEE (reference sequence). The CDR3 nucleotides read TGTGCCAGCAGCTTGTCCAGCGGGGAAGAGACCCAGTACTTC. It yields the protein CASSLSSGEETQYF.

This chain uses TRBV7-2 with TRBJ1-5, with no clear D. The CDR3 has 13 residues. Germline CDR1 reads SGHTA; CDR2 reads FQGNSA. V was clipped by 5 bases and J by 2 bases, with 7 bases between them. In nucleotides, the CDR3 is TGTGCCAGCAGCCACGGTGGCAATCAGCCCCAGCATTTT. The encoded protein is CASSHGGNQPQHF.

The CDR3 sequence: CAWMNPFYSEQYF. In nucleotides, the CDR3 is TGTGCCTGGATGAACCCCTTTTACAGCGAGCAGTACTTC. V usage is TRBV30 and J usage is TRBJ2-7; D is uncertain. Trimming took 4 bases from V and 6 from J, leaving 16 bases between them. Germline loops: CDR1 GTSNPN, CDR2 SVGIG (reference sequence). CDR3 length: 13 residues.

The sample holds a few counts of this clone. This rearrangement joins TRBV28 to TRBJ1-2; 7 bases are a match to TRBD1. Germline trimming cut 3 bases from V and 9 bases from J; bases unmatched to any gene: 16. Looked up from germline, CDR1 is MDHEN and CDR2 is SYDVKM. There are 16 residues in the CDR3. CDR3 amino acids: CASSLGSRSAGGRYTF. Here the CDR3 DNA reads TGTGCCAGCAGTTTGGGATCAAGATCGGCAGGGGGACGCTACACCTTC.

The rearrangement joins TRBV9 to TRBJ1-2; D remains ambiguous. The CDR3 extends over 16 amino acids. CDR1 and CDR2 (germline): SGDLS, YYNGEE. Deletions cut 0 bases from V and 5 bases from J, with 17 bases between. CDR3 sequence reads: CASSVEGAGVAYGYTF. CDR3 DNA sequence: TGTGCCAGCAGCGTAGAGGGAGCAGGTGTGGCGTATGGCTACACCTTC.

CDR3 DNA sequence: TGTGCCAGCAGTATAGCCCCACAGGCATATAGCAATCAGCCCCAGCATTTT. Translating it yields CASSIAPQAYSNQPQHF. The chain couples TRBV7-2 to TRBJ1-5, with D possibly being TRBD1 (5 bases). V dropped 6 bases and J dropped 0 bases, with 18 bases sitting between them. This CDR3 contains 17 residues. Germline CDR1 SGHTA, CDR2 FQGNSA.

This clone was seen a single time. CDR3 region: CASSPRTGHMNTEAFF. The CDR3 DNA reads TGTGCCAGCTCACCAAGGACAGGACACATGAACACTGAAGCTTTCTTT. This chain joins TRBV18 and TRBJ1-1; 7 bases match TRBD1. Germline CDR1 KGHSH, CDR2 LQKENI. The CDR3 totals 16 residues. J lost 0 bases, V lost 2 bases, and 6 bases had no gene match.

CDR3 bases: TGTGCCAGCAAATCGACCGGGTCCTCTGGAAACACCATATATTTT. This translates into CASKSTGSSGNTIYF. The rearrangement links TRBV6-5 to TRBJ1-3, with D unclear. The CDR3 has 15 residues. Germline V gene sequence: CDR1 MNHEY, CDR2 SVGAGI. V was pared by 7 bases and J by 0 bases, with 13 bases between.

In DNA form, the CDR3 reads TGTGCCATCACAACAGGGCGGGCTCGTGAAAAACTGTTTTTT. Translation: CAITTGRAREKLFF. This chain links TRBV28 with TRBJ1-4; TRBD1 is a possible D gene (6 bases). The CDR3 runs to 14 residues. Per the germline V gene, CDR1 is MDHEN and CDR2 is SYDVKM. Deletions cut 10 bases from V and 7 bases from J, with 19 bases between.

This clone was detected once. The chain joins TRBV10-3 to TRBJ2-5, with TRBD2 as a possible D gene (6 bases). Germline CDR1 is ENHRY and CDR2 is SYGVKD. V was trimmed by 4 bases and J by 3 bases, leaving 15 bases between them. CDR3 length equals 15 residues. The CDR3 DNA sequence: TGTGCCATCAGTGGGACCGGGGGAGAGGAAGAGACCCAGTACTTC. Its translation: CAISGTGGEEETQYF.

The chain links TRBV5-1 to TRBJ1-6, with 9 bases identical to TRBD1. Germline trimming cut 4 bases from V and 13 bases from J; bases unmatched to any gene: 12. Germline V gene sequence: CDR1 SGHRS, CDR2 YFSETQ. CDR3 length: 15 residues. The CDR3 is CASSPDGTGLSPLHF. The CDR3, as DNA: TGCGCCAGCAGCCCGGATGGGACAGGGTTATCTCCCCTCCACTTT.

J is TRBJ1-2 and V is TRBV5-5; 12 positions agree with TRBD1. After removal of 0 bases from V and 8 bases from J, the junction contained 8 bases not matched to a gene. The CDR3 spans 16 residues. Germline V gene data show CDR1 as SGHKS and CDR2 as YYEKEE (reference sequence). The CDR3 nucleotides read TGTGCCAGCAGCTTGGGATCGGGACAGGGGGCCGGAGGCTACACCTTC. Translation gives CASSLGSGQGAGGYTF.

The chain carries TRBV25-1 and TRBJ1-1; D might be TRBD1 (6 bases). The length of the CDR3 is 16 residues. CDR1 MGHDK and CDR2 SYGVNS come from the germline V gene. V gave up 4 bases and J gave up 5 bases, with 20 bases separating them. DNA for the CDR3: TGTGCCAGCAGTGCGGATGGGGGGGCCTCCGTTACTGAAGCTTTCTTT. Its translation is CASSADGGASVTEAFF.

V gene TRBV28 combines with J gene TRBJ1-5, with D uncertain. V dropped 6 bases and J dropped 5 bases, with 11 bases sitting between them. This CDR3 contains 13 residues. The germline V gene has CDR1 MDHEN and CDR2 SYDVKM. The CDR3 nucleotides read TGTGCCAGCAGCTTCGTTCAGGATCAGCCCCAGCATTTT. Its translation is CASSFVQDQPQHF.

The chain recombines TRBV4-1 with TRBJ2-1; 10 bases agree with TRBD1. The V segment lost 3 bases and the J segment 4 bases; nucleotides outside the gene matches: 9. The length of the CDR3 is 17 residues. The germline CDR1 and CDR2 sequences are MGHRA and YSYEKL. CDR3: CASSQNPDRGPYNEQFF. The CDR3 bases are TGCGCCAGCAGCCAGAACCCAGACAGGGGGCCTTACAATGAGCAGTTCTTC.

CDR3 sequence reads: CASSPSGGAGDTQYF. The CDR3 region has the DNA TGTGCCAGCAGCCCGAGCGGGGGGGCCGGAGATACGCAGTATTTT. V gene TRBV5-4 combines with J gene TRBJ2-3, with 10 bases fitting TRBD2. The CDR3 length is 15 residues. CDR1 and CDR2 (germline): SGHNT, YYREEE (reference sequence). V gave up 4 bases and J gave up 5 bases; unmatched junction bases: 7. The whole variable domain, filled in from reference TRBV5-4 and TRBJ2-3, reads ETGVTQSPTHLIKTRGQQVTLRCSSQSGHNTVSWYQQALGQGPQFIFQYYREEENGRGNFPPRFSGLQFPNYSSELNVNALELDDSALYLCASSPSGGAGDTQYFGPGTRLTVL.